The next 17 T cell receptor beta chains were all read from a single sample in a study of early T cells in non-severe SARS-CoV-2 infection. TCRdb re-analysed the 5' RACE reads in MiXCR, keeping a single row per CDR3 protein. Here the sample spans around 76,000 distinct CDR3 sequences, 11% being singletons. The sequenced sample consisted of whole blood. These receptors were obtained from an adult who was a healthcare worker with PCR-confirmed SARS-CoV-2 infection or an uninfected control (not recorded which).

This clonotype was counted between two and nine times. V usage is TRBV5-5 and J usage is TRBJ1-4; D call uncertain. Trimming took 2 bases from V and 4 from J, leaving 9 bases between them. The CDR3 runs 14 residues. Per germline, CDR1 SGHKS and CDR2 YYEKEE (reference sequence). The CDR3 nucleotides are TGTGCCAGCAGCTTTGGCCAGATTAATGAAAAACTGTTTTTT. It specifies CASSFGQINEKLFF. Combining the CDR3 with reference TRBV5-5 and TRBJ1-4 gives the whole variable domain DAGVTQSPTHLIKTRGQQVTLRCSPISGHKSVSWYQQVLGQGPQFIFQYYEKEERGRGNFPDRFSARQFPNYSSELNVNALLLGDSALYLCASSFGQINEKLFFGSGTQLSVL.

This clonotype was observed a few times. This chain uses TRBV7-9 with TRBJ2-1; no clear D gene. The CDR3 runs to 16 residues. Germline-derived CDR1 and CDR2 are SEHNR and FQNEAQ (reference sequence). Trimming shortened V by 2 bases and J by 1 base, and 12 bases separated the two germline ends. CDR3 nucleotide sequence: TGTGCCAGCAGCTTATACCTGGATATTTCCTACAATGAGCAGTTCTTC. Protein: CASSLYLDISYNEQFF.

This chain joins TRBV6-5 and TRBJ1-5; D remains ambiguous. CDR3 length: 13 amino acids. The V gene's germline CDR1 is MNHEY and CDR2 SVGAGI. The germline V and J ends were trimmed by 2 bases and 7 bases, with 9 bases remaining between them. The CDR3 protein is CASSYALRQPQHF. CDR3 nucleotide sequence: TGTGCCAGCAGTTACGCTTTAAGGCAGCCCCAGCATTTT.

In its sample, this clonotype was seen a few times. The rearrangement uses TRBV29-1 and TRBJ1-1, with TRBD1 as a possible D gene (6 bases). V lost 7 bases to trimming and J lost 0 bases, with 12 bases between them. CDR3 length: 13 residues. Germline V gene sequence: CDR1 SQVTM, CDR2 ANQGSEA. This CDR3 reads CSAEGGMNTEAFF. The CDR3 nucleotides read TGCAGCGCCGAGGGGGGAATGAACACTGAAGCTTTCTTT.

In this sample, this clonotype turned up a few times. This chain connects TRBV4-3 to TRBJ1-1; 9 bases match TRBD1. Trimming took 1 base from V and 6 from J; bases not matched to a gene: 6. The germline V gene encodes CDR1 LGHNA and CDR2 YSLEER. The CDR3 sequence is 15 residues long. The CDR3 DNA is TGCGCCAGCAGCCAAGGGACAGGGGATTCATCTGAAGCTTTCTTT. Amino acid sequence: CASSQGTGDSSEAFF.

This clonotype was counted at least ten times. CDR3 sequence: CASSLAANTEAFF. CDR3 DNA: TGTGCCAGCAGCTTGGCGGCGAACACTGAAGCTTTCTTT. The V call is TRBV3-1, the J call TRBJ1-1; no definite D call. Between the trimmed V and J ends, which lost 5 bases and 1 base, there was a span of 8 bases. Germline CDR1 and CDR2: LGHDT and YNNKEL (reference sequence). This CDR3 region has 13 residues.

This chain links TRBV7-9 with TRBJ1-1; TRBD1 matches 11 bases. Per the germline V gene, CDR1 is SEHNR and CDR2 is FQNEAQ (reference sequence). The CDR3 sequence is 14 residues long. V trimming: 0 bases; J trimming: 11 bases; junction bases outside the gene matches: 5. For the CDR3, the DNA is TGTGCCAGCAGCTTAGCGCAGGGACAGGGGGTGGCTTTCTTT. Translating gives CASSLAQGQGVAFF.

Only a few counts were recorded for this clonotype. The V and J genes are TRBV6-2 or TRBV6-3 and TRBJ2-3, with 8 nucleotides matching TRBD1. Germline V gives CDR1 MNHEY, CDR2 SVGEGT. Germline trimming cut 6 bases from V and 5 bases from J; bases unmatched to any gene: 1. The CDR3 extends over 12 amino acids. The CDR3 coding sequence is TGTGCCAGCAGACAGGGGGAAGATACGCAGTATTTT. Its protein is CASRQGEDTQYF.

This clonotype has ten or more counts. V and J are TRBV7-6 and TRBJ1-1; 8 positions agree with TRBD1. Unmatched junction bases numbered 8, after V lost 4 bases and J lost 7 bases. This CDR3 contains 14 residues. Germline V lookup: CDR1 SGHVS, CDR2 FNYEAQ. CDR3 in DNA: TGTGCCAGCAGCTACGGGACAGGCCGAGATGAAGCTTTCTTT. It is translated as CASSYGTGRDEAFF.

J is TRBJ1-3 and V is TRBV29-1; D is ambiguous. The CDR3 extends over 12 amino acids. V lost 3 bases and J lost 7, with 10 bases in between. CDR1 and CDR2 (germline): SQVTM, ANQGSEA. The CDR3 region has the DNA TGCAGCGTTGAGGCAGATCGTAACACCATATATTTT. Residues: CSVEADRNTIYF.

This clonotype was seen a few times. V gene TRBV27 combines with J gene TRBJ2-7; possible D gene TRBD1, 5 bases. CDR1 is MNHEY and CDR2 is SMNVEV in the germline V gene (reference sequence). V dropped 1 base and J dropped 2 bases, with 9 bases sitting between them. The CDR3 spans 14 residues. CDR3 bases: TGTGCCAGCAGTTTATGGCAGGGAACCTACGAGCAGTACTTC. This codes for CASSLWQGTYEQYF.

This sequence joins TRBV10-3 and TRBJ1-1; 10 positions match TRBD1. J lost 5 bases, V lost 2 bases, and 11 bases had no gene match. Germline CDR1 and CDR2: ENHRY and SYGVKD. There are 17 residues in the CDR3. CDR3 sequence reads: CAISEPRPGQGLTEAFF. In DNA form, the CDR3 reads TGTGCCATCAGTGAGCCCCGACCGGGACAGGGGCTGACTGAAGCTTTCTTT.

The CDR3 DNA reads as TGTGCCAGCAGCTTAGGACAGGGAAGGGACGAGCAGTACTTC. Its translation: CASSLGQGRDEQYF. V gene TRBV7-6 combines with J gene TRBJ2-7, with TRBD1 matching 7 bases. Per the germline V gene, CDR1 is SGHVS and CDR2 is FNYEAQ. After removal of 1 base from V and 5 bases from J, the junction contained 5 bases not matched to a gene. The CDR3 consists of 14 residues. Filled out from reference TRBV7-6 and TRBJ2-7, the complete variable domain reads GAGVSQSPRYKVTKRGQDVALRCDPISGHVSLYWYRQALGQGPEFLTYFNYEAQQDKSGLPNDRFSAERPEGSISTLTIQRTEQRDSAMYRCASSLGQGRDEQYFGPGTRLTVT.

This clonotype has just a few counts. The chain links TRBV6-2 or TRBV6-3 to TRBJ2-1, with D hard to call. In germline, CDR1 is MNHEY, CDR2 SVGEGT. The germline V and J ends were trimmed by 4 bases and 5 bases, with 9 bases remaining between them. The CDR3 is 13 amino acids. The CDR3 DNA sequence: TGTGCCAGCAGTTCGTCCCGGGACAATGAGCAGTTCTTC. This sequence encodes CASSSSRDNEQFF.

This clonotype has at least ten counts. This chain links TRBV27 with TRBJ1-3, with 9 bases identical to TRBD1. The CDR3 runs to 16 residues. Germline V gene lookup returns CDR1 MNHEY and CDR2 SMNVEV (reference sequence). Trimming took 5 bases from V and 4 from J; bases not matched to a gene: 9. The CDR3 DNA sequence: TGTGCCAGCAGTAGACTCGGACAGGGGTCCGGAAACACCATATATTTT. As protein: CASSRLGQGSGNTIYF.

Many counts were recorded for this clonotype. The V and J genes are TRBV27 and TRBJ2-3, with D perhaps matching TRBD2 (6 bases). This CDR3 comprises 16 residues. CDR1 and CDR2 from the germline V gene are MNHEY and SMNVEV (reference sequence). V gave up 5 bases and J gave up 0 bases, with 15 bases separating them. CDR3 protein: CASSARGGVSTDTQYF. In nucleotides, the CDR3 is TGTGCCAGCAGTGCTCGAGGCGGGGTTAGCACAGATACGCAGTATTTT.

This chain joins TRBV12-3 or TRBV12-4 and TRBJ2-1; D is undetermined. The CDR3 is 11 residues long. Between the trimmed V and J ends, which lost 4 bases and 9 bases, there was a span of 7 bases. CDR3 in amino acids: CASSSSGEQFF. The CDR3 region has the DNA TGTGCCAGCAGTTCATCGGGTGAGCAGTTCTTC.